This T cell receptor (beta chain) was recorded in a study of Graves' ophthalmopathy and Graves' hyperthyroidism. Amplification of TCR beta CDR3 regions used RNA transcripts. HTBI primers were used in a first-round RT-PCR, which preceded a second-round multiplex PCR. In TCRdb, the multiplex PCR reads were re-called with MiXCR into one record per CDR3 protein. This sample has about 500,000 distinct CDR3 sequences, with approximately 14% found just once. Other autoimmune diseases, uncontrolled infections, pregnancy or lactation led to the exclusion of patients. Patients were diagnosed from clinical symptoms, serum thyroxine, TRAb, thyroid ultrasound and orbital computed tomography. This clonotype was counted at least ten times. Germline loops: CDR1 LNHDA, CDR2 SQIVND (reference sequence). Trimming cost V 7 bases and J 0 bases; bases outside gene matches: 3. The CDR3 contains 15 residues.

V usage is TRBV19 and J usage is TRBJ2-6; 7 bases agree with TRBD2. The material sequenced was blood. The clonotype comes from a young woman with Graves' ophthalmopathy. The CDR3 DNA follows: TGTGCCAGTACCCCGGGGGGCTCTGGGGCCAACGTCCTGACTTTC. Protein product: CASTPGGSGANVLTF. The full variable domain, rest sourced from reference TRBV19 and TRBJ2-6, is DGGITQSPKYLFRKEGQNVTLSCEQNLNHDAMYWYRQDPGQGLRLIYYSQIVNDFQKGDIAEGYSVSREKKESFPLTVTSAQKNPTAFYLCASTPGGSGANVLTFGAGSRLTVL.